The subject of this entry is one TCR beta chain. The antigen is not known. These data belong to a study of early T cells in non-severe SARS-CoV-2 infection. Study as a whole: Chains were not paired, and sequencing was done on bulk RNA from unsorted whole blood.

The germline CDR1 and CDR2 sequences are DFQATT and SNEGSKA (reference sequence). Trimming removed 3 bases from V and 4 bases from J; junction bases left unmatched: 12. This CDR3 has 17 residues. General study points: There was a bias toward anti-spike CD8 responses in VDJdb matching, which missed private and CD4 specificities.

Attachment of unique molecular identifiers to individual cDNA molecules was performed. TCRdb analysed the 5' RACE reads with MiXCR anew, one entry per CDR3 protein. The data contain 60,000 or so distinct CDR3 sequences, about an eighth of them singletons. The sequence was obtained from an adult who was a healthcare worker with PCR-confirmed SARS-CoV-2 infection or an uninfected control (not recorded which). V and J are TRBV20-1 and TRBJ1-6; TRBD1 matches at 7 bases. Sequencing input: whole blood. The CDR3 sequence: CSASDPGQKLYNSPLHF. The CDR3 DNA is TGCAGTGCTAGCGACCCGGGACAGAAACTTTATAATTCACCCCTCCACTTT.